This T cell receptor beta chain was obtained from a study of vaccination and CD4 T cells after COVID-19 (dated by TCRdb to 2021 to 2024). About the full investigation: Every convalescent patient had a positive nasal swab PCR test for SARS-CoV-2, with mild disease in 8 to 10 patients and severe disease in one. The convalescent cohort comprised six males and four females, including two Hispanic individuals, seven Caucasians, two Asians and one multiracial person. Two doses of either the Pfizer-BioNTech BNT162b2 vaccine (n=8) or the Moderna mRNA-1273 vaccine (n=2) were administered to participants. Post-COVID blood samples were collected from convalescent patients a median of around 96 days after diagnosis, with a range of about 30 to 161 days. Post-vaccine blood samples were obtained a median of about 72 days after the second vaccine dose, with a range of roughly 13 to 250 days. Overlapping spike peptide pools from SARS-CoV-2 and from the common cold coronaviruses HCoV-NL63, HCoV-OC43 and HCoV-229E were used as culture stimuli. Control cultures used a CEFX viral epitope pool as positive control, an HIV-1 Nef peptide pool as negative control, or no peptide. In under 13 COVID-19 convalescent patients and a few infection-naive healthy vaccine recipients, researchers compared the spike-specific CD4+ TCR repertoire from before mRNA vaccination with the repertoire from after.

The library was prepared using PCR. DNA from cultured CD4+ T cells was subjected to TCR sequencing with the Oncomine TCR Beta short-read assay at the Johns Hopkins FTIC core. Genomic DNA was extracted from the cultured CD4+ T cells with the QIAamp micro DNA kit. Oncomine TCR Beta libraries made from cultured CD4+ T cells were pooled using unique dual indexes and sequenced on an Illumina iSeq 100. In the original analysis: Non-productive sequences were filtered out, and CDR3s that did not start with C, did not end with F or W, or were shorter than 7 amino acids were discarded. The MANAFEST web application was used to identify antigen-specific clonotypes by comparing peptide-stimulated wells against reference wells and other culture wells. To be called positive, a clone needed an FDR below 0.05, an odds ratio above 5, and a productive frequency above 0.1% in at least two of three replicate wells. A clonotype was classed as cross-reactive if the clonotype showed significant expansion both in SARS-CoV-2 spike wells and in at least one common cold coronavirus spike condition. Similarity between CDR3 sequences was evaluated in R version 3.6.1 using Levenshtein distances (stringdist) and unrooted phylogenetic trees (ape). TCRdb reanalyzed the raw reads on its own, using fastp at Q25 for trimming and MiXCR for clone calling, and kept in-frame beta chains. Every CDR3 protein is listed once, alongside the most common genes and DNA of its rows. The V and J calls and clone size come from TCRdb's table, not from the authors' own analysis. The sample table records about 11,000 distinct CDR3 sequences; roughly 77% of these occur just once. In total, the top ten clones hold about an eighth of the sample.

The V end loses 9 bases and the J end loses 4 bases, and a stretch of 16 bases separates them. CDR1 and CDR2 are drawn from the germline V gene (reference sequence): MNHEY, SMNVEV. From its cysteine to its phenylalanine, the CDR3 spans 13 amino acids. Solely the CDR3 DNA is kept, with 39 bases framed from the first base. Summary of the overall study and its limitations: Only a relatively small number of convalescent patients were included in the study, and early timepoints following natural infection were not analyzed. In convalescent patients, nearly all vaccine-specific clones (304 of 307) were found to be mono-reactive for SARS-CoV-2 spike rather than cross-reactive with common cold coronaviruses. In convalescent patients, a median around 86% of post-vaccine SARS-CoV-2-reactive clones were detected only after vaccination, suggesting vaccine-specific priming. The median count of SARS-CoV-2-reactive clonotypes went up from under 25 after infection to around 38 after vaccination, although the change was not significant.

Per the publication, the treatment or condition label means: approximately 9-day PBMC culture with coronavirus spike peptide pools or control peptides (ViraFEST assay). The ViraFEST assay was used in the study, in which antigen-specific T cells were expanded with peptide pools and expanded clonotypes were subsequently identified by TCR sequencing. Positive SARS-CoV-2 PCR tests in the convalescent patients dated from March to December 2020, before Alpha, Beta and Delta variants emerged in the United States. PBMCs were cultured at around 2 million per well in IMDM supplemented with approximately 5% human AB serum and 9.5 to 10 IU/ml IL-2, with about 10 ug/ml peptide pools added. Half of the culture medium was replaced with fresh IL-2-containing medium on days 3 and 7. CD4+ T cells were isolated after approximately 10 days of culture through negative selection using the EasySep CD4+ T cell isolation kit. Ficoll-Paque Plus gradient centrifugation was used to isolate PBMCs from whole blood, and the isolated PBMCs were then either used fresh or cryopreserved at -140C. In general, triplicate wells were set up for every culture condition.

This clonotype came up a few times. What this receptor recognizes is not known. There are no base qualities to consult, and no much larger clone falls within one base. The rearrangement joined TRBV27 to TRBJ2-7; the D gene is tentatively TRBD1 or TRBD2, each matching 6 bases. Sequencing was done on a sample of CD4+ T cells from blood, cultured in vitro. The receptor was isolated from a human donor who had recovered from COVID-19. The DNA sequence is TGTGCCAGTCGCCGGGGGACAACGTACGAGCAGTACTTC. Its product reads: CASRRGTTYEQYF.